This TCR beta chain was observed in a study of beta chain features in type 1 diabetes (dated by TCRdb to 2016 to 2019). Study-wide context: Mean age, gender distribution, total cell number and subset yield were not different between patients and healthy donors. Whereas all 30 or so donors provided naive and central memory subsets, regulatory and stem cell-like memory subsets were isolated from just 8 patients and roughly eight healthy donors. A total of 107,917,701 sorted cells were examined across all samples, and the number of cells per subset was strongly correlated with RNA yield. The study compared the TCRB repertoires of sorted circulating CD4+ T cell subsets in recently diagnosed type 1 diabetes patients with those in matched healthy donors.

Remarks on this clone: What this receptor recognizes is not known. Base quality data are lacking; no much larger clone is found one base away.

All of the isolated RNA was reverse transcribed with the High Capacity cDNA Reverse Transcription Kit, so expressed TCRB transcripts were sequenced. Deep immunoSEQ sequencing was applied to naive, central memory and regulatory T cell samples, giving an average of roughly 3.5 million total reads per sample. Sorted cells were lysed in RLT buffer, and RNA was extracted using DNase-treated RNeasy Micro or Mini kits according to cell number. To prevent cross-contamination, every cell subset was processed on its own, while patient and healthy donor samples were processed together. Using the immunoSEQ multiplex PCR, TCRB sequences were amplified from cDNA into 87-bp fragments spanning the CDR3 region. Sequencing of the amplicons was performed on the Illumina HiSeq platform. The study's processing was this. PCR bias was computationally corrected using synthetic template baselines, reads within Hamming distance 2 were collapsed, and singletons that could not be merged were discarded. Reads were aligned against IMGT so that V, D and J genes, CDR3 length and insertions or deletions at six rearrangement sites could be assigned. Within each subset, clonotype counts were normalized to sorted cell number, and only after that were true diversity and Gini coefficients computed with the tcR R package. The overlap coefficient, calculated on TCRB nucleotide sequences, was used to quantify repertoire sharing. Out-of-frame TCRB sequences from naive cells were analyzed to stand in for the pre-selection repertoire. The table was pulled from immuneACCESS by TCRdb, which kept in-frame rearrangements only. Such tables lose some clones; where checked, under half of the loss comes from unresolved V genes, and the rest has no known cause. The V and J calls and clone size are taken from that table; D and trimming were inferred from the DNA. The sample yields some 640,000 clones; more than 12% were counted once. Jointly, the top ten make up nearly 0.04% of the sample.

Paper-wide results and their limitations: At VDJ recombination sites, type 1 diabetes patients had fewer insertions and more deleted nucleotides, which implies abnormalities in thymic rearrangement. PCR may preferentially amplify shorter templates, but because patient and control samples were amplified and corrected together, any resulting skew would affect both groups equally. Because the HLA sub-analyses included only small numbers of individuals, any influence of HLA type on TCRB rearrangement was left unresolved. Sequencing cDNA rather than genomic DNA could over-represent highly expressing activated cells, although activation and CD3 levels did not differ between groups. Naive, central memory and regulatory TCRB repertoires appeared to be more similar among patients than among healthy donors. Type 1 diabetes patients showed a moderate but significant shortening of TCRB CDR3 length in all four CD4+ subsets.

From each donor, a single peripheral blood sample of about 120 mL on average was drawn into heparinised tubes. A BD FACSAria II and a panel including CD45RO, CCR7, CD25, CD127, CD95 and CD27 were used to sort naive, central memory, regulatory and stem cell-like memory CD4+ T cells. Purity was above 95% for every sorted population. PBMCs were separated immediately by Lymphoprep density gradient centrifugation and were stained directly, without being cultured. So that batch effects would be minimized, each experiment stained and sorted samples in pairs, pairing one healthy donor with one patient. The source of this sequence is a man between 18 and 35 years old with type 1 diabetes. Sequencing was done on a sample of naive CD4+ T cells from blood. According to the study, the label for this sample's cell subset or site signals: true naive CD4+ T cells.

The nucleotide sequence reads TGTGCCAGCAGTTTTGGAGTGTACGAGCAGTACTTC. Translation gives CASSFGVYEQYF. The chain is assembled from TRBV28 and TRBJ2-7; too little of a D gene remains to name it. Trimming at the junction amounts to 3 bases on V and 4 bases on J, and the germline ends lie 7 bases apart. The CDR3, from cysteine to phenylalanine, totals 12 residues. Kept here is only the CDR3 DNA, which spans 36 bases and is read in frame from base 1. The germline V gene sets CDR1 to MDHEN and CDR2 to SYDVKM.